Reported below is one T cell receptor beta chain. Its antigen is unknown. This entry is derived from a study of a mutant IDH1 vaccine in newly diagnosed glioma. Study-wide context: Patients' prior therapy spanned radiotherapy, temozolomide, or both; most underwent both.

The table came from immunoSEQ multiplex PCR; TCRdb's copy has only in-frame clones and leaves some out. Of roughly 54,000 clones in the sample, under 90% were seen once. The trim removed 1 base at V and 3 bases at J, leaving 5 bases unmatched. CDR1 SGDLS and CDR2 YYNGEE come from the germline V gene. This CDR3 spans 16 amino acids. Stated time point: week 35, safety follow-up. A single vaccine dose contained 300 ug of mutant IDH1 20-mer peptide, and topical imiquimod was used with it. All eight of the vaccinations patients received fell in weeks 1, 3, 5, 7, 11, 15, 19 and 23. Sequencing was performed on PBMCs, taken from a glioma patient whose treatment included an IDH1 peptide vaccine. The clonotype originates from a woman in her late teens or twenties with glioma. The rearrangement links TRBV9 to TRBJ2-1, with 9 bases that match TRBD2. CDR3 residues: CASSVRSGGLYNEQFF. In DNA, the CDR3 is TGTGCCAGCAGCGTACGTAGCGGGGGACTCTACAATGAGCAGTTCTTC.